Listed below are T cell receptor beta chains from one sample, sequenced in a study of shared clonotypes between healthy human individuals. Generated by immunoSEQ multiplex PCR, the TCRdb table keeps only in-frame clones and is missing some. The sample lists some 690,000 clones; less than 95% were seen once. The sample consisted of memory CD8+ T cells from PBMCs. The receptors stem from a young man in good health. Some clones in this sample may be carry-over from other donors' samples. Each CDR3 is given with its conserved first and last residue. The order of the fields is V gene, clone size, J gene, CDR3 length, D gene, CDR3 DNA, CDR3 protein. A D gene is named only where the DNA matches it firmly. A row's size may be missing; if present it is once, few, many or a size class.

TRBV6-5	-	TRBJ1-1	15	-	TGTGCCAGCAGTTTACAAGTCGGGGTGGGCACTGAAGCTTTCTTT	CASSLQVGVGTEAFF
TRBV11-2	-	TRBJ2-2	19	TRBD1	TGTGCCAGCAGCTTGTCGGGCCCTCAACAGGGGGCTAACACCGGGGAGCTGTTTTTT	CASSLSGPQQGANTGELFF
TRBV2	-	TRBJ2-2	11	-	TGTGCCAGCGGGGGCACCGGGGAGCTGTTTTTT	CASGGTGELFF
TRBV4-1	few	TRBJ1-5	15	-	TGCGCCAGCAGCCTACTCCGGGGCGACTATCAGCCCCAGCATTTT	CASSLLRGDYQPQHF
TRBV4-1	once	TRBJ2-7	19	TRBD1	TGCGCCAGCAGCCAAGATTTTGGGACAGAGTATCCAAGCTACTACGAGCAGTACTTC	CASSQDFGTEYPSYYEQYF
TRBV4-2	-	TRBJ2-7	15	TRBD1	TGTGCCAGCAGCCATCCCACCGGACAGGGGGGTAAAGTGTACTTC	CASSHPTGQGGKVYF
TRBV5-8	-	TRBJ2-1	13	-	TGTGCCAGCAGCCTGCGACAGGCCCATGAGCAGTTCTTC	CASSLRQAHEQFF
TRBV11-2	-	TRBJ2-4	12	-	TGTGCCAGCAGCCAACGGGACCCTATTCAGTACTTC	CASSQRDPIQYF
TRBV4-1	once	TRBJ1-1	14	-	TGCGCCAGCAGCCAAGAGGGGGTGAACACTGAAGCTTTCTTT	CASSQEGVNTEAFF
TRBV10-1	few	TRBJ2-7	11	-	TGCGCCAGCAGTGAGTCGGGCGAGCAGTACTTC	CASSESGEQYF
TRBV5-1	-	TRBJ2-5	14	-	TGCGCCAGCCGCAGCAGGGGTTTCCAAGAGACCCAGTACTTC	CASRSRGFQETQYF
TRBV6-5	-	TRBJ1-2	14	-	TGTGCCAGCAGTTACGGGGAGGGCCTCTATGGCTACACCTTC	CASSYGEGLYGYTF
TRBV7-8	-	TRBJ2-7	13	TRBD1	TGTGCCAGCAGCAGACAGGGGCTCTACGAGCAGTACTTC	CASSRQGLYEQYF
TRBV27	-	TRBJ2-7	13	-	TGTGCCAGCGGACGGACTACCTCCTACGAGCAGTACTTC	CASGRTTSYEQYF
TRBV9	-	TRBJ2-2	16	-	TGTGCCAGCAGCCCCCCTGAGCGCCCGAACACCGGGGAGCTGTTTTTT	CASSPPERPNTGELFF
TRBV5-1	-	TRBJ2-6	19	TRBD1	TGCGCCAGCAGCTTGGCTCTGGGGACAGGGGTGTTCCTGGCCAACGTCCTGACTTTC	CASSLALGTGVFLANVLTF
TRBV9	-	TRBJ2-1	14	-	TGTGCCAGCAGCCCCCGGTTGGTAGGCAATGAGCAGTTCTTC	CASSPRLVGNEQFF